A selection of T cell receptor beta chains follows, all from one sample in a study of T cell responses to AZD1222 COVID-19 vaccine. Libraries were prepared by immunoSEQ multiplex PCR; TCRdb keeps only in-frame clonotypes and omits some of them. The sample has 90,000 to 130,000 clones, about nine tenths seen once. The sequences come from peripheral blood, collected on day 0 of AZD1222 vaccination. Every receptor here comes from an adult in good health. CDR3s include the opening cysteine and the closing phenylalanine or tryptophan. The order of the fields is V gene, D gene, J gene, clone size, CDR3 protein, CDR3 DNA. D genes are given only for firm matches. Size is omitted from some rows. Given values are once, few, many or a class for expanded clones.

TRBV24-1	-	TRBJ2-7	-	CATSDIRDFPMYEQYF	TGTGCCACCAGTGATATCCGGGACTTCCCGATGTACGAGCAGTACTTC
TRBV15	-	TRBJ2-5	once	CATSGSRLETQYF	TGTGCCACCAGCGGCAGTAGGTTGGAGACCCAGTACTTC
TRBV2	-	TRBJ2-7	-	CASRGGTAYEQYF	TGTGCCAGCAGGGGAGGGACAGCCTACGAGCAGTACTTC
TRBV18	-	TRBJ1-2	once	CASSPLGAGGDYGYTF	TGTGCCAGCTCACCATTGGGGGCAGGAGGAGACTATGGCTACACCTTC
TRBV27	TRBD1	TRBJ2-7	-	CASSKYFGTGGGGEQYF	TGTGCCAGCAGCAAATATTTTGGGACAGGGGGCGGAGGCGAGCAGTACTTC
TRBV7-6	-	TRBJ2-2	-	CASSVQPGGFNTGELFF	TGTGCCAGCAGCGTACAACCGGGCGGCTTCAACACCGGGGAGCTGTTTTTT
TRBV29-1	-	TRBJ1-1	-	CSVSGPNTEAFF	TGCAGCGTCTCGGGGCCAAACACTGAAGCTTTCTTT
TRBV2	TRBD2	TRBJ2-7	-	CASRLAGGPSYEQYF	TGTGCCAGCAGACTAGCGGGGGGTCCCTCCTACGAGCAGTACTTC
TRBV27	-	TRBJ2-1	-	CASSFSSYNEQFF	TGTGCCAGCAGTTTTAGCTCCTACAATGAGCAGTTCTTC
TRBV18	-	TRBJ1-2	-	CASSPGPGHNYGYTF	TGTGCCAGCTCACCCGGTCCGGGACACAACTATGGCTACACCTTC
TRBV27	-	TRBJ1-6	few	CASSITSPNSPLHF	TGTGCCAGCAGTATTACATCCCCGAATTCACCCCTCCACTTT
TRBV10-1	-	TRBJ1-1	-	CASSESRGGTEAFF	TGCGCCAGCAGTGAGTCGCGGGGTGGAACTGAAGCTTTCTTT
TRBV5-6	TRBD2	TRBJ2-7	-	CASSFRSGTWEQYF	TGTGCCAGCAGCTTTAGAAGCGGGACCTGGGAGCAGTACTTC
TRBV12-3/TRBV12-4	-	TRBJ1-2	-	CASRGVYGYTF	TGTGCCAGCAGGGGGGTCTATGGCTACACCTTC
TRBV30	-	TRBJ1-2	-	CAWSVLSGYTF	TGTGCCTGGAGTGTACTCAGTGGCTACACCTTC
TRBV9	-	TRBJ2-5	-	CASSATTRTQYF	TGTGCCAGCAGCGCGACAACCCGGACCCAGTACTTC
TRBV19	-	TRBJ1-3	once	CASSIGQSSSGNTIYF	TGTGCCAGTAGTATTGGACAGTCGAGCTCTGGAAACACCATATATTTT
TRBV6-4	TRBD1	TRBJ1-1	-	CASRGTGGNTEAFF	TGTGCCAGCAGGGGGACAGGGGGCAACACTGAAGCTTTCTTT
TRBV5-1	-	TRBJ2-1	-	CASSLGQGAYNEQFF	TGCGCCAGCAGCTTGGGGCAGGGAGCGTACAATGAGCAGTTCTTC
TRBV6-1	TRBD1	TRBJ1-2	few	CASSEAGTGANYGYTF	TGTGCCAGCAGTGAAGCCGGGACAGGAGCCAACTATGGCTACACCTTC
TRBV7-6	TRBD2	TRBJ2-1	-	CASSPIAGGRNEQFF	TGTGCCAGCAGCCCCATAGCGGGGGGGCGGAATGAGCAGTTCTTC
TRBV18	-	TRBJ1-1	few	CASSPSRSGENTEAFF	TGTGCCAGCTCACCATCCCGGAGTGGGGAGAACACTGAAGCTTTCTTT
TRBV5-4	-	TRBJ2-7	-	CASSSDTNSYEQYF	TGTGCCAGCAGCTCGGACACCAACTCCTACGAGCAGTACTTC
TRBV29-1	TRBD2	TRBJ2-5	-	CSVRTSGGSGPQYF	TGCAGCGTTCGAACTAGCGGGGGGTCCGGCCCCCAGTACTTC
TRBV5-8	-	TRBJ2-6	-	CASSLALYTGGANVLTF	TGTGCCAGCAGCTTGGCGTTGTACACGGGTGGGGCCAACGTCCTGACTTTC
TRBV11-2	TRBD1	TRBJ1-1	-	CASSVDRGRNTEAFF	TGTGCCAGCAGCGTTGACAGGGGGCGAAACACTGAAGCTTTCTTT
TRBV5-1	TRBD1	TRBJ1-1	-	CASSLGQGVSEAFF	TGCGCCAGCAGCTTGGGACAGGGGGTCTCTGAAGCTTTCTTT
TRBV27	-	TRBJ2-1	-	CASSLSGQYNEQFF	TGTGCCAGCAGTTTATCCGGCCAATACAATGAGCAGTTCTTC
TRBV5-6	-	TRBJ2-5	-	CASSGAGTGGETQYF	TGTGCCAGCAGCGGGGCGGGGACCGGGGGAGAGACCCAGTACTTC
TRBV5-6	TRBD1	TRBJ2-7	-	CASSPRDRAHEQYF	TGTGCCAGCAGCCCCCGGGACAGGGCCCACGAGCAGTACTTC
TRBV7-9	-	TRBJ1-1	-	CASSPMGGGRRSEAFF	TGTGCCAGCAGCCCTATGGGCGGGGGGCGGAGGTCTGAAGCTTTCTTT
TRBV5-5	-	TRBJ2-7	once	CASSWDEAYEQYF	TGTGCCAGCAGCTGGGACGAAGCCTACGAGCAGTACTTC
TRBV18	TRBD1	TRBJ1-4	-	CASSTGTGAFTNEKLFF	TGTGCCAGCTCCACCGGGACAGGGGCGTTCACTAATGAAAAACTGTTTTTT
TRBV6-1	-	TRBJ2-3	-	CASSVTTGPTDTQYF	TGTGCCAGCAGTGTAACAACAGGGCCCACAGATACGCAGTATTTT
TRBV25-1	-	TRBJ1-2	-	CASSGTNYGYTF	TGTGCCAGTTCCGGAACTAACTATGGCTACACCTTC
TRBV6-5	TRBD1	TRBJ2-7	-	CASSSTRQGAYEQYF	TGTGCCAGCAGTTCCACTCGACAGGGGGCCTACGAGCAGTACTTC
TRBV5-1	-	TRBJ2-7	-	CASSLPDSYEQYF	TGCGCCAGCAGCCTACCCGACAGCTACGAGCAGTACTTC
TRBV15	-	TRBJ1-4	-	CATSVRDGTNEKLFF	TGTGCCACCAGCGTCCGGGACGGAACTAATGAAAAACTGTTTTTT
TRBV2	TRBD2	TRBJ2-7	-	CASIRRDGREREQYF	TGTGCCAGCATTCGGCGGGACGGGAGGGAGCGGGAGCAGTACTTC
TRBV6-5	TRBD1	TRBJ1-2	-	CASGTARKGGYGYTF	TGTGCCAGCGGGACAGCCCGAAAAGGGGGCTATGGCTACACCTTC
TRBV6-5	-	TRBJ2-5	once	CASTKRWGAETQYF	TGTGCCAGCACTAAGAGGTGGGGGGCAGAGACCCAGTACTTC
TRBV6-4	-	TRBJ2-3	-	CASSHEGGTDTQYF	TGTGCCAGCAGCCACGAGGGGGGAACAGATACGCAGTATTTT
TRBV10-3	TRBD1	TRBJ1-2	few	CAISVGGRELYGYTF	TGTGCCATTTCTGTAGGGGGCAGGGAGCTCTATGGCTACACCTTC
TRBV5-4	-	TRBJ1-2	-	CASSLDQGPLGGYTF	TGTGCCAGCAGCTTGGATCAGGGCCCCCTTGGAGGCTACACCTTC
TRBV12-3/TRBV12-4	-	TRBJ1-1	-	CASSPHRVAFF	TGTGCCAGCAGTCCCCATAGGGTTGCTTTCTTT
TRBV6-5	-	TRBJ1-6	-	CASRPAGGLGSPLHF	TGTGCCAGCAGGCCCGCCGGGGGGCTGGGTTCACCCCTCCACTTT
TRBV15	-	TRBJ2-2	once	CATSRGPLVGGWELFF	TGTGCCACCAGCAGAGGTCCCTTAGTGGGTGGCTGGGAGCTGTTTTTT
TRBV19	-	TRBJ2-2	-	CASSGASAGELFF	TGTGCCAGTAGTGGAGCTTCCGCCGGGGAGCTGTTTTTT
TRBV30	-	TRBJ1-1	-	CAWEDSLNTEAFF	TGTGCCTGGGAGGACAGCTTGAACACTGAAGCTTTCTTT
TRBV28	-	TRBJ2-7	-	CASSLMGSSYEQYF	TGTGCCAGCAGCCTCATGGGGAGCTCCTACGAGCAGTACTTC
TRBV30	TRBD1	TRBJ1-2	-	CAWTTGDSYGYTF	TGTGCCTGGACTACAGGGGATTCCTATGGCTACACCTTC
TRBV10-3	-	TRBJ1-2	-	CATSSRSTGYTF	TGTGCCACCAGTTCGCGGTCGACTGGCTACACCTTC
TRBV6-5	-	TRBJ1-1	once	CASRVGTLREAFF	TGTGCCAGCAGGGTCGGGACACTGAGAGAAGCTTTCTTT
TRBV4-1	-	TRBJ1-2	-	CASSHEGQSANGYTF	TGCGCCAGCAGCCATGAGGGACAATCCGCGAATGGCTACACCTTC
TRBV5-1	-	TRBJ1-1	-	CASSYQAGLMNTEAFF	TGCGCCAGCAGCTACCAAGCAGGATTAATGAACACTGAAGCTTTCTTT
TRBV6-4	-	TRBJ1-2	once	CASRGGPGYGYTF	TGTGCCAGCAGGGGTGGGCCAGGGTATGGCTACACCTTC
TRBV27	TRBD2	TRBJ2-7	-	CASSLSVGSGDYEQYF	TGTGCCAGCAGTTTAAGCGTCGGGAGCGGGGACTACGAGCAGTACTTC
TRBV19	TRBD1	TRBJ2-2	-	CASRTGGITGELFF	TGTGCCAGTAGGACAGGGGGGATCACCGGGGAGCTGTTTTTT
TRBV18	-	TRBJ2-2	-	CASSPPQGRRDTGELFF	TGTGCCAGCTCACCACCGCAGGGGCGCCGGGACACCGGGGAGCTGTTTTTT